This T cell receptor (beta chain) was recorded in a study of CD8+CD57+ T cells in acquired aplastic anemia. An expansion of CD8+CD57+ cells by flow cytometry had been shown in patients chosen for sequencing. CDR3 and TCR beta VDJ profiling relied on a genomic DNA template. From the reads, TCRdb called clonotypes with MiXCR, one entry per CDR3 protein. The sample shows 180,000 or so distinct CDR3 sequences, roughly 50% of them seen only once. The CDR3 runs to 12 residues. CDR1 ENHRY and CDR2 SYGVKD come from the germline V gene. V was trimmed by 3 bases and J by 4 bases, leaving 5 bases between them. The sequenced sample was sorted CD4+, CD8+, or CD8+CD57+ T cells (not recorded which) from PBMCs. This sequence originates from a human donor with aplastic anemia. The chain couples TRBV10-3 to TRBJ2-3; the D is unclear. CDR3 protein: CAISEFSDTQYF. For the CDR3, the DNA is TGTGCCATCAGTGAATTTTCAGATACGCAGTATTTT.